Listed here are 19 T cell receptor beta chains from one sample, sequenced in a study of PD-1 blockade in classical Hodgkin lymphoma. Libraries were prepared by immunoSEQ multiplex PCR; TCRdb keeps only in-frame clonotypes and omits some of them. The profile shows approximately 12,000 clones, about 90% of them singletons. Each patient's relapse followed autologous stem cell transplantation, and brentuximab vedotin exposure varied. The sample was peripheral blood mononuclear cells (PBMCs), taken at baseline. The receptors derive from a human donor with classical Hodgkin lymphoma.

This sequence joins TRBV6-1 and TRBJ2-1, with D possibly TRBD1 on 6 matching bases. The V end lost 2 bases, the J end lost 6 bases, and 17 bases lay between the germline ends. Germline V gene sequence: CDR1 MNHNS, CDR2 SASEGT. The CDR3 runs 16 residues. For the CDR3, the DNA is TGTGCCAGCAGTGAATTGCTAGAAGCCAGGGGCAATGAGCAGTTCTTC. Translation gives CASSELLEARGNEQFF.

This sequence joins TRBV6-1 and TRBJ1-2; D call uncertain. Germline V CDR1 and CDR2: MNHNS, SASEGT. V was shortened by 5 bases and J by 3 bases, with 13 bases between the two germline ends. The CDR3 extends over 14 amino acids. DNA of the CDR3: TGTGCCAGCAGTCCCCGGGTCACCCACTATGGCTACACCTTC. Its translation is CASSPRVTHYGYTF.

The chain uses TRBV15 and TRBJ2-3, with 9 bases lining up with TRBD2. Germline loops: CDR1 LNHNV, CDR2 YYDKDF (reference sequence). Unmatched junction bases numbered 3, after V lost 3 bases and J lost 2 bases. The CDR3 runs 15 residues. The CDR3 coding sequence is TGTGCCACCAGCAGGGGACTAGCTCCCACAGATACGCAGTATTTT. This sequence encodes CATSRGLAPTDTQYF.

V gene TRBV20-1 combines with J gene TRBJ2-7; the D gene is possibly TRBD2 (5 bases). Trimming stripped 7 bases from V and 6 bases from J, with 13 bases between. The CDR3 totals 11 residues. CDR1 DFQATT and CDR2 SNEGSKA come from the germline V gene (reference sequence). Here the CDR3 reads CSVFRGLEQYF. The CDR3 bases are TGCAGTGTATTCCGCGGGCTCGAGCAGTACTTC.

The chain recombines TRBV10-3 with TRBJ1-6; unclear D gene. This CDR3 comprises 15 residues. Germline lookup yields CDR1 ENHRY and CDR2 SYGVKD. Trimming stripped 3 bases from V and 7 bases from J, with 13 bases between. The CDR3 DNA reads TGTGCCATCAGTGAACGAGGAGTAACCAATTCACCCCTCCACTTT. As protein: CAISERGVTNSPLHF.

The rearrangement joins TRBV6-1 to TRBJ2-3; D not certain. The ends were cut back, 4 bases at V and 0 bases at J, with 14 bases in the middle. The V gene's germline CDR1 is MNHNS and CDR2 SASEGT. CDR3 length equals 16 residues. This CDR3 reads CASSGLGGLSTDTQYF. The CDR3 region has the DNA TGTGCCAGCAGTGGACTCGGCGGCCTTAGCACAGATACGCAGTATTTT.

This clone has just a few counts. The rearrangement joins TRBV5-4 to TRBJ1-1, with D hard to call. Germline CDR1 SGHNT, CDR2 YYREEE (reference sequence). V shed 0 bases and J shed 2 bases, with 5 bases lying between them. The CDR3 is 13 residues long. The CDR3 region is CASSLDRNTEAFF. The DNA for the CDR3 is TGTGCCAGCAGCTTGGACAGAAACACTGAAGCTTTCTTT. Filled out from reference TRBV5-4 and TRBJ1-1, the complete variable domain reads ETGVTQSPTHLIKTRGQQVTLRCSSQSGHNTVSWYQQALGQGPQFIFQYYREEENGRGNFPPRFSGLQFPNYSSELNVNALELDDSALYLCASSLDRNTEAFFGQGTRLTVV.

The gene calls are TRBV10-2 and TRBJ1-2; maybe TRBD1 (5 bases). The CDR3 length is 13 residues. Deletions cut 3 bases from V and 0 bases from J, with 5 bases between. The germline V gene has CDR1 WSHSY and CDR2 SAAADI. CDR3: CASSEQANYGYTF. As DNA, the CDR3 is TGCGCCAGCAGTGAACAGGCTAACTATGGCTACACCTTC.

V usage is TRBV9 and J usage is TRBJ2-7; D is possibly TRBD2 (6 bases). V lost 4 bases to trimming and J lost 7 bases, with 18 bases between them. Looked up from germline, CDR1 is SGDLS and CDR2 is YYNGEE. This CDR3 comprises 14 residues. CDR3 protein: CASSPAGGAGEQYF. In DNA, the CDR3 is TGTGCCAGCAGCCCCGCCGGTGGGGCGGGGGAGCAGTACTTC. Full variable domain (outside the CDR3, taken from reference TRBV9 and TRBJ2-7): DSGVTQTPKHLITATGQRVTLRCSPRSGDLSVYWYQQSLDQGLQFLIQYYNGEERAKGNILERFSAQQFPDLHSELNLSSLELGDSALYFCASSPAGGAGEQYFGPGTRLTVT.

The chain recombines TRBV19 with TRBJ1-1; D gene unclear. Trimming cost V 5 bases and J 3 bases, with 7 bases left between them. The germline CDR1 and CDR2 sequences are LNHDA and SQIVND (reference sequence). The CDR3 is made up of 12 amino acids. The DNA for the CDR3 is TGTGCCAGTAGTCCCCGGGACACTGAAGCTTTCTTT. This gives the protein CASSPRDTEAFF.

The chain joins TRBV10-3 to TRBJ1-3; D is uncertain. Trimming left V 6 bases short and J 6 bases short, with 15 bases between. Per the germline V gene, CDR1 is ENHRY and CDR2 is SYGVKD. CDR3 length: 14 amino acids. The CDR3 nucleotides are TGTGCCATCAGCAAAGAGCTACAGCAAAACACCATATATTTT. Protein sequence: CAISKELQQNTIYF.

The chain couples TRBV19 to TRBJ1-1; 8 bases align to TRBD1. CDR1 is LNHDA, CDR2 SQIVND, per germline (reference sequence). The CDR3 length is 17 residues. The junction had 19 bases not matched to a gene; V was cut back by 5 bases and J by 8 bases. CDR3 residues: CASSSIRQGRSRWEAFF. As DNA, the CDR3 is TGTGCCAGTAGTTCCATCCGACAGGGGCGATCCCGTTGGGAAGCTTTCTTT. Full variable domain (outside the CDR3, taken from reference TRBV19 and TRBJ1-1): DGGITQSPKYLFRKEGQNVTLSCEQNLNHDAMYWYRQDPGQGLRLIYYSQIVNDFQKGDIAEGYSVSREKKESFPLTVTSAQKNPTAFYLCASSSIRQGRSRWEAFFGQGTRLTVV.

The J gene is TRBJ2-3, the V gene TRBV5-1; TRBD1 aligns across 11 bases. The CDR3 covers 15 residues. V gave up 2 bases and J gave up 5 bases; unmatched junction bases: 4. CDR1 is SGHRS, CDR2 YFSETQ, per germline. CDR3: CASSLGDRGVDTQYF. CDR3 bases: TGCGCCAGCAGCTTAGGGGACAGGGGGGTAGATACGCAGTATTTT.

V is TRBV20-1 and J is TRBJ2-5; D ambiguous. V was cut by 1 base and J by 4 bases, with 4 bases left in between. Germline values: CDR1 DFQATT, CDR2 SNEGSKA (reference sequence). The CDR3 contains 11 residues. The CDR3 nucleotides are TGCAGTGCTAGAGGGAGAGAGACCCAGTACTTC. This translates into CSARGRETQYF.

J is TRBJ2-2 and V is TRBV10-1; 8 bases are a match to TRBD1. Germline V lookup: CDR1 WNHNN, CDR2 SYGVQD (reference sequence). The CDR3 spans 14 residues. V shed 3 bases and J 5 bases; nucleotides not matched to a gene: 2. Here the CDR3 reads CASSDTGGTGELFF. The CDR3 DNA reads TGCGCCAGCAGTGATACAGGGGGAACCGGGGAGCTGTTTTTT.

The chain carries TRBV4-1 and TRBJ2-5; D possibly corresponds to TRBD2 (5 bases). This CDR3 comprises 14 residues. V lost 1 base to trimming and J lost 5 bases, with 11 bases between them. CDR1 is MGHRA and CDR2 is YSYEKL in the germline V gene. The CDR3 DNA reads as TGCGCCAGCAGCCAAGTAGTCGGGATGGAGACCCAGTACTTC. This sequence encodes CASSQVVGMETQYF.

The chain joins TRBV11-2 to TRBJ1-1; possibly TRBD1 for D (6 bases). V lost 8 bases and J lost 7, with 14 bases in between. Germline V gene data show CDR1 as SGHAT and CDR2 as FQNNGV. The CDR3 is 12 residues long. The CDR3 loop reads CASGTGTVEAFF. The CDR3 DNA reads as TGTGCCAGCGGTACAGGGACCGTTGAAGCTTTCTTT.

This chain joins TRBV5-1 and TRBJ2-3; possible D gene TRBD2, 7 bases. V was shortened by 5 bases and J by 6 bases, with 22 bases between the two germline ends. Germline V gene sequence: CDR1 SGHRS, CDR2 YFSETQ. There are 16 residues in the CDR3. The CDR3 sequence is CASSHGGGHSLDTQYF. CDR3 sequence (DNA): TGCGCCAGCAGTCATGGGGGGGGCCACAGTCTGGATACGCAGTATTTT.

CDR3 loop: CASSERGGGYTF. CDR3 nucleotides: TGTGCCAGCAGTGAACGGGGGGGTGGCTACACCTTC. The chain employs TRBV27 and TRBJ1-2; D is possibly TRBD1 (5 bases). The length of the CDR3 is 12 residues. Germline assignment: CDR1 MNHEY and CDR2 SMNVEV (reference sequence). V gave up 5 bases and J gave up 7 bases, with 11 bases separating them.